This T cell receptor beta chain was sequenced for a study of T cells in Graves' hyperthyroidism and ophthalmopathy. This CDR3 spans 13 amino acids. Germline CDR1 reads SGHTA; CDR2 reads FQGTGA. V dropped 4 bases and J dropped 3 bases, with 9 bases sitting between them. The CDR3 regions of TCR beta were amplified from RNA transcripts. RT-PCR in the first round (using the HTBI primer set) targeted the TCR CDR3. A single record per CDR3 protein comes from TCRdb applying MiXCR to the multiplex PCR reads. The sample includes 730,000 or so distinct CDR3 sequences, under 20% of them seen just once. The chain couples TRBV7-3 to TRBJ2-5; D is tentatively TRBD1 or TRBD2 (5 bases each). Sequenced: blood. The TCR comes from a woman aged 50 to 65 with Graves' hyperthyroidism that later progressed to Graves' ophthalmopathy. CDR3 bases: TGTGCCAGCAGCTCCGTGGGGGAAGAGACCCAGTACTTC. Translation gives CASSSVGEETQYF.